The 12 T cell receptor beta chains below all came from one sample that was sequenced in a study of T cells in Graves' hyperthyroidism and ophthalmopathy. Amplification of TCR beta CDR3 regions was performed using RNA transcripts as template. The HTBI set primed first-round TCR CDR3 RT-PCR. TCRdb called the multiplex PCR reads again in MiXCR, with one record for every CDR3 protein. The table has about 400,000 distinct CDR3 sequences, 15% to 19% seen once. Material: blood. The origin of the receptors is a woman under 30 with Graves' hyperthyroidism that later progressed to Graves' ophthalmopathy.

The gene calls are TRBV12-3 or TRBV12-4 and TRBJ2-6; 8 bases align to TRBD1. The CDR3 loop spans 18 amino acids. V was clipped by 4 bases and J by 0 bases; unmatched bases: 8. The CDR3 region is CASSSGTGLSSGANVLTF. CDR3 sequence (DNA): TGTGCCAGCAGTTCGGGGACAGGCCTAAGCTCTGGGGCCAACGTCCTGACTTTC.

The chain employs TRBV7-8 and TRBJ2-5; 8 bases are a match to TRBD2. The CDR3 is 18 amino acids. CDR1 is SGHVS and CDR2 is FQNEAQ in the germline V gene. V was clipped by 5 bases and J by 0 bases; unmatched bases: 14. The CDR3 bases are TGTGCCAGCAGCGTAGACGGTAGCGGGAAGGTGGACCAAGAGACCCAGTACTTC. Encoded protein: CASSVDGSGKVDQETQYF.

CDR3 coding DNA: TGCAGTGCTAGGGGCAGGGCGAAAGATACGCAGTATTTT. Residues: CSARGRAKDTQYF. The chain is built from TRBV20-1 and TRBJ2-3; perhaps TRBD1 as D (5 bases). Germline V gives CDR1 DFQATT, CDR2 SNEGSKA (reference sequence). V shed 3 bases and J shed 5 bases, with 12 bases lying between them. This CDR3 contains 13 residues.

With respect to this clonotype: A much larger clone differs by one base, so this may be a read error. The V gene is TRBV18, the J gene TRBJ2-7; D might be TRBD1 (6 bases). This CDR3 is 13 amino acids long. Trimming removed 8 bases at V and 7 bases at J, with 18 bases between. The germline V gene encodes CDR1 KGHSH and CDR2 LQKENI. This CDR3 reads CASPNRELGEQYF. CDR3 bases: TGTGCCAGCCCAAACAGGGAATTGGGGGAGCAGTACTTC.

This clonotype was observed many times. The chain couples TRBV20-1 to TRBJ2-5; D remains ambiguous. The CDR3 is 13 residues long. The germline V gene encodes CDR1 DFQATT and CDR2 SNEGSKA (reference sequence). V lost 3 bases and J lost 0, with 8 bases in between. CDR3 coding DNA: TGCAGTGCTAGCATGGGAAACCAAGAGACCCAGTACTTC. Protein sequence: CSASMGNQETQYF.

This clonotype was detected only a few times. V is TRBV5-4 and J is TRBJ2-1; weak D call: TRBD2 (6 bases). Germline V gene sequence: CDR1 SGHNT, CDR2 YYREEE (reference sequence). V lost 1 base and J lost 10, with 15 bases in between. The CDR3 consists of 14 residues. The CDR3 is CASSLRYGSDEQFF. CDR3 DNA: TGTGCCAGCAGCTTGCGGTACGGGAGTGACGAGCAGTTCTTC.

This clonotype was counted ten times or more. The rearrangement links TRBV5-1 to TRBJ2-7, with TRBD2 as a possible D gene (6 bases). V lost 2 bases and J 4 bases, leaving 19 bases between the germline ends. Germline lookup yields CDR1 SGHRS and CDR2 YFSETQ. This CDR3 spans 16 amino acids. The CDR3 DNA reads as TGCGCCAGCAGCTTCAGTTTGGGGGGATCAGGATACGAGCAGTACTTC. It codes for CASSFSLGGSGYEQYF.

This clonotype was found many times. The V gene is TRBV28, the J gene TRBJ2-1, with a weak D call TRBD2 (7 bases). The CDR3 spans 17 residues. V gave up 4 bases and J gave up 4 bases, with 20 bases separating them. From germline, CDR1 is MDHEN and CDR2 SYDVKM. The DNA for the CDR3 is TGTGCCAGCAGTTCGGGGGGCGGGATCGTTTCTTACAATGAGCAGTTCTTC. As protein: CASSSGGGIVSYNEQFF.

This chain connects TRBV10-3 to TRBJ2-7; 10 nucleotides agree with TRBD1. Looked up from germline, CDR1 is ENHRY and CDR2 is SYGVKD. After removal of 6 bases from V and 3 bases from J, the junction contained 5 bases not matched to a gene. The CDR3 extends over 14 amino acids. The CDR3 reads CAISGTGAFYEQYF. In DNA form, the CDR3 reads TGTGCCATCAGCGGGACAGGGGCCTTCTACGAGCAGTACTTC.

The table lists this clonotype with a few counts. The CDR3 DNA is TGTGCCAGCAGCCCGCAAGGTCGACAGGGGGAAGAGACCCAGTACTTC. As protein: CASSPQGRQGEETQYF. This chain joins TRBV7-9 and TRBJ2-5; TRBD1 agrees at 9 bases. V dropped 5 bases and J dropped 3; count of bases not matched to a gene: 10. Germline assignment: CDR1 SEHNR and CDR2 FQNEAQ (reference sequence). The CDR3 has 16 residues. The complete variable domain, with remaining parts taken from reference TRBV7-9 and TRBJ2-5, reads DTGVSQNPRHKITKRGQNVTFRCDPISEHNRLYWYRQTLGQGPEFLTYFQNEAQLEKSRLLSDRFSAERPKGSFSTLEIQRTEQGDSAMYLCASSPQGRQGEETQYFGPGTRLLVL.

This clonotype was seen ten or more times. The CDR3 bases are TGTGCCAGCAGCTTATGGGACAGGGGTGAAAAACTGTTTTTT. Its protein product is CASSLWDRGEKLFF. The rearrangement links TRBV7-2 to TRBJ1-4; 10 bases fit TRBD1. Trimming at V came to 2 bases and at J to 7 bases, leaving 1 base not matched to a gene. CDR1 and CDR2 from the germline V gene are SGHTA and FQGNSA. The CDR3 consists of 14 residues.

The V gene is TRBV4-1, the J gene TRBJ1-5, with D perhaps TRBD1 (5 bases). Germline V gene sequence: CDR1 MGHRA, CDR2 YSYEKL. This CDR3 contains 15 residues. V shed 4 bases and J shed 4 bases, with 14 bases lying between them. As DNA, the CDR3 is TGCGCCAGCAGCCCCGGGGGGGGGGATAATCAGCCCCAGCATTTT. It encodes CASSPGGGDNQPQHF.